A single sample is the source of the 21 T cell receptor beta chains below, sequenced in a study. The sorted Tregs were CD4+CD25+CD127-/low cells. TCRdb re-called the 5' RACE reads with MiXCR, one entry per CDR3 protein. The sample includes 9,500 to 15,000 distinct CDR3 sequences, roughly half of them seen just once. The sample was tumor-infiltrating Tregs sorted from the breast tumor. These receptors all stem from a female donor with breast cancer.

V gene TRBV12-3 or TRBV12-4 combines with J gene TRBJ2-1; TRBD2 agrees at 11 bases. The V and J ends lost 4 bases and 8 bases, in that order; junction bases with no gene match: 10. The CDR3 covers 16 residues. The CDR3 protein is CASSWNLAGGPDEQFF. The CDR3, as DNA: TGTGCCAGCAGTTGGAACCTAGCGGGAGGCCCCGATGAGCAGTTCTTC.

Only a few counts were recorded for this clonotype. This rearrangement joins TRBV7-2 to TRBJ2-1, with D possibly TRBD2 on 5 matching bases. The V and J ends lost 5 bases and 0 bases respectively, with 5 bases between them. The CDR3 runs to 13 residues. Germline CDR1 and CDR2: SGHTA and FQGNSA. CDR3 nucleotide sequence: TGTGCCAGCAGCCGGGACTCCTACAATGAGCAGTTCTTC. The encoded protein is CASSRDSYNEQFF.

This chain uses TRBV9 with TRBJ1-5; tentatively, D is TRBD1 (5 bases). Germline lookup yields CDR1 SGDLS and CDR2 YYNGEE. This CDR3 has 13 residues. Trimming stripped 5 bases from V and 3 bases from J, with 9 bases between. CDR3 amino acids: CASSGGVNQPQHF. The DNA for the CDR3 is TGTGCCAGCAGTGGGGGGGTCAATCAGCCCCAGCATTTT. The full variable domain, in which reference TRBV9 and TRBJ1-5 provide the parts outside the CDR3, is DSGVTQTPKHLITATGQRVTLRCSPRSGDLSVYWYQQSLDQGLQFLIQYYNGEERAKGNILERFSAQQFPDLHSELNLSSLELGDSALYFCASSGGVNQPQHFGDGTRLSIL.

The CDR3 region is CASSLGQRTTQYF. CDR3 DNA sequence: TGTGCCAGCAGCTTAGGACAGAGGACAACCCAGTACTTC. The V call is TRBV7-2, the J call TRBJ2-5, with a weak D call TRBD1 (5 bases). Trimming pared 1 base from V and 8 bases from J, leaving 11 bases between. CDR3 length equals 13 residues. In germline, CDR1 is SGHTA, CDR2 FQGNSA.

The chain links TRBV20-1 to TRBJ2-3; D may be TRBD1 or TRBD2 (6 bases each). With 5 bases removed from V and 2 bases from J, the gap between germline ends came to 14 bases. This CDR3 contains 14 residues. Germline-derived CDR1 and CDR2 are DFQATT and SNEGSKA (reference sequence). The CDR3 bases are TGCAGTGCTTCGGGGACGGGGGCCACAGATACGCAGTATTTT. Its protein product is CSASGTGATDTQYF.

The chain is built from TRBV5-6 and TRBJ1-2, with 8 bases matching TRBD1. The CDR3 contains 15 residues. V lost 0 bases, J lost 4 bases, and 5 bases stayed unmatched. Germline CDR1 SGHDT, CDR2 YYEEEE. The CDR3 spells CASSLDDRGGYGYTF. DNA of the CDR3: TGTGCCAGCAGCTTGGATGACAGGGGCGGCTATGGCTACACCTTC.

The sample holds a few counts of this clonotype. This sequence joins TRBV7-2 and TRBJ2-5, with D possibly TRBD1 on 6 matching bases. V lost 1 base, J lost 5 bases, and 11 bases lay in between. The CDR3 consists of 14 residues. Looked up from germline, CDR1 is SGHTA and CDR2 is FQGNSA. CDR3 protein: CASSLGGGLETQYF. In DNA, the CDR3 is TGTGCCAGCAGCTTAGGTGGGGGCCTCGAGACCCAGTACTTC.

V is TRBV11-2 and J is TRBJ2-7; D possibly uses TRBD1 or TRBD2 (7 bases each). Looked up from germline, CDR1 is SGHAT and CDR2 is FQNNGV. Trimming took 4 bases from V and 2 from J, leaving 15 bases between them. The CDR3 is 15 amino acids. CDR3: CASSWGGTETYEQYF. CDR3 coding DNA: TGTGCCAGCAGCTGGGGAGGGACAGAAACCTACGAGCAGTACTTC.

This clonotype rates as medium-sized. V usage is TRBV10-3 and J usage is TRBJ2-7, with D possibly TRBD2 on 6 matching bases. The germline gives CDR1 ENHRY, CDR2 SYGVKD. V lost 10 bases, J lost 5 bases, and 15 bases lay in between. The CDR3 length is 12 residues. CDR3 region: CASGGDPNEQYV. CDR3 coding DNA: TGTGCCAGCGGCGGGGACCCCAACGAGCAGTACGTC.

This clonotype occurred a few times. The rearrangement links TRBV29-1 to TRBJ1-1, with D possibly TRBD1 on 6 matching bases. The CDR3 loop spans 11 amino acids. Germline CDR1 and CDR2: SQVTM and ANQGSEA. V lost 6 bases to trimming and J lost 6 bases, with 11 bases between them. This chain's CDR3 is CSVADSPEAFF. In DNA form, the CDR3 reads TGCAGCGTCGCGGACAGCCCTGAAGCTTTCTTT.

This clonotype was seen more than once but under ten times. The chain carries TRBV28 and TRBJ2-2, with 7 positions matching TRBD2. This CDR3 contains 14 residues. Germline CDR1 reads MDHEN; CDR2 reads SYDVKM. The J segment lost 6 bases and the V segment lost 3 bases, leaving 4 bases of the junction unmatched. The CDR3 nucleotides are TGTGCCAGCAGTTTTGCGGCGGGGGCCGGGGAGCTGTTTTTT. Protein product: CASSFAAGAGELFF.

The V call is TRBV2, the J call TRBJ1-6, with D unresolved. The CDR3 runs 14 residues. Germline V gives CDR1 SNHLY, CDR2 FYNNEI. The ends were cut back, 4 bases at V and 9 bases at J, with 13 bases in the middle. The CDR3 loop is CASSVDGELSPLHF. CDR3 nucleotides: TGTGCCAGCAGTGTTGACGGGGAGCTTTCACCCCTCCACTTT.

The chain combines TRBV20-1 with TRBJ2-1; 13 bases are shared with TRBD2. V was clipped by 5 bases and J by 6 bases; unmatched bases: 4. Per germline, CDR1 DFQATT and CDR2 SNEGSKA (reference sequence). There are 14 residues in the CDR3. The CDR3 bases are TGCAGTGCTGGGGGACTAGCGGGATTCAATGAGCAGTTCTTC. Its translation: CSAGGLAGFNEQFF.

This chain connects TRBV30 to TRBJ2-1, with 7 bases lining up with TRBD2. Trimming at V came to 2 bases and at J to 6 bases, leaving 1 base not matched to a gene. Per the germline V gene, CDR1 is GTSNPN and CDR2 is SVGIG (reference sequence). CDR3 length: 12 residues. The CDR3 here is CAWSRTSNEQFF. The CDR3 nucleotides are TGTGCCTGGAGTCGGACTAGCAATGAGCAGTTCTTC. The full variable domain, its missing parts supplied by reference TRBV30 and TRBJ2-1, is SQTIHQWPATLVQPVGSPLSLECTVEGTSNPNLYWYRQAAGRGLQLLFYSVGIGQISSEVPQNLSASRPQDRQFILSSKKLLLSDSGFYLCAWSRTSNEQFFGPGTRLTVL.

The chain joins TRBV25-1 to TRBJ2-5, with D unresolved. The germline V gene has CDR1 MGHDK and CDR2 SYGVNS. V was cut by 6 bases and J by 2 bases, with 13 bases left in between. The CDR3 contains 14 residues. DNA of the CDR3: TGTGCCAGCAGAGCAGAGGCGTTACAAGAGACCCAGTACTTC. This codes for CASRAEALQETQYF.

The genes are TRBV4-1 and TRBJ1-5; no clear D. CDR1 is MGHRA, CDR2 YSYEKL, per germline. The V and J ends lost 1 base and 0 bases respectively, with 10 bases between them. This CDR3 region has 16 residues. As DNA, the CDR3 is TGCGCCAGCAGCCAAGTAGACGGCTTTAGCAATCAGCCCCAGCATTTT. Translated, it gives CASSQVDGFSNQPQHF.

The CDR3 region has the DNA TGTGCCAGCAGCTTAAGTAGCCTCAATGAGCAGTTCTTC. Amino acid sequence: CASSLSSLNEQFF. V and J are TRBV11-2 and TRBJ2-1; D unclear. V was pared by 2 bases and J by 6 bases, with 8 bases between. The germline CDR1 and CDR2 sequences are SGHAT and FQNNGV. This CDR3 contains 13 residues.

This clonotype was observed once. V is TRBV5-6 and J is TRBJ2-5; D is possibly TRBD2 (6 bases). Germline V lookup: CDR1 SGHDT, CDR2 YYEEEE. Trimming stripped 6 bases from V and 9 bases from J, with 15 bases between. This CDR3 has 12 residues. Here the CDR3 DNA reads TGTGCCAGCAACGGGACGGAGGGTCCCCAGTACTTC. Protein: CASNGTEGPQYF.

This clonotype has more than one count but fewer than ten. CDR3 sequence: CASSPRDGYTF. For the CDR3, the DNA is TGTGCCAGCAGCCCGCGGGATGGCTACACCTTC. The V and J genes are TRBV7-2 and TRBJ1-2; no firm D call. Trimming stripped 5 bases from V and 6 bases from J, with 7 bases between. The CDR3 spans 11 residues. CDR1 is SGHTA, CDR2 FQGNSA, per germline.

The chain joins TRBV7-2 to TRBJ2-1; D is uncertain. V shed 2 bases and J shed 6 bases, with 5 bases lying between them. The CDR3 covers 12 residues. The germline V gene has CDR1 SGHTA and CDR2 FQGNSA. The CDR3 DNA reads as TGTGCCAGCAGCTTAACCGTCAATGAGCAGTTCTTC. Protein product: CASSLTVNEQFF.

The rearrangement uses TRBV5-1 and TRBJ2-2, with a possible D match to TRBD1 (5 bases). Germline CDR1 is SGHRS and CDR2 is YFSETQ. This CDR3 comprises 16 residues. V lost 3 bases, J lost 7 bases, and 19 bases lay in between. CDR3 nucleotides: TGCGCCAGCAGCTCTAACTCAGGGTTCCGTGTCGGGGAGCTGTTTTTT. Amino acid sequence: CASSSNSGFRVGELFF.